One and the same sample provided the 22 T cell receptor beta chains below, sequenced in a study of T cells in Graves' hyperthyroidism and ophthalmopathy. The TCR beta CDR3 regions underwent amplification using RNA transcripts as the source. When the TCR CDR3 underwent first-round RT-PCR, the HTBI primer set was used. Each CDR3 protein is one row after TCRdb ran MiXCR on the multiplex PCR reads. The sample lists 250,000 or so distinct CDR3 sequences; roughly 15% were seen once. The sample taken for sequencing was blood. The receptors stem from a woman aged 45-65 years with Graves' hyperthyroidism that later progressed to Graves' ophthalmopathy.

Ten or more counts support this clonotype. The chain has TRBV6-1 and TRBJ1-1; 7 bases match TRBD1. Germline CDR1 and CDR2: MNHNS and SASEGT. The CDR3 runs 14 residues. The ends lost 5 bases at V and 5 bases at J; junction bases unmatched: 8. CDR3 in amino acids: CASSLSRGRTEAFF. The DNA for the CDR3 is TGTGCCAGCAGTTTGTCCAGGGGGAGGACTGAAGCTTTCTTT.

This clonotype was counted ten times or more. The gene calls are TRBV11-2 and TRBJ2-1, with D uncertain. V was pared by 1 base and J by 5 bases, with 9 bases between. Germline CDR1 SGHAT, CDR2 FQNNGV. This CDR3 contains 14 residues. The CDR3 spells CASSLVPSNNEQFF. DNA for the CDR3: TGTGCCAGCAGCTTAGTCCCCTCAAACAATGAGCAGTTCTTC.

The genes are TRBV5-5 and TRBJ2-1, with D tentatively TRBD2 (7 bases). Looked up from germline, CDR1 is SGHKS and CDR2 is YYEKEE (reference sequence). Trimming pared 1 base from V and 7 bases from J, leaving 15 bases between. The CDR3 length is 15 residues. The CDR3, as DNA: TGTGCCAGCAGCTTGCATCGGGGGGCGGGGAATGAGCAGTTCTTC. Protein: CASSLHRGAGNEQFF.

This clonotype was seen many times. This sequence joins TRBV2 and TRBJ2-5; possible D gene TRBD2, 6 bases. The CDR3 runs to 13 residues. From germline, CDR1 is SNHLY and CDR2 FYNNEI. With 4 bases removed from V and 9 bases from J, the gap between germline ends came to 15 bases. CDR3 DNA sequence: TGTGCCAGCAGTGGCCTGGAAAGGGAGGCCCAGTACTTC. It translates to CASSGLEREAQYF.

This clonotype was counted at least ten times. The CDR3 DNA reads TGTGCCAGCAGTCCGGATAATTCACCCCTCCACTTT. Amino acids: CASSPDNSPLHF. This chain links TRBV12-3 or TRBV12-4 with TRBJ1-6, with unresolved D. This CDR3 contains 12 residues. The V end lost 5 bases, the J end lost 5 bases, and 4 bases lay between the germline ends.

V gene TRBV5-1 combines with J gene TRBJ2-1, with D perhaps TRBD1 (5 bases). The CDR3 consists of 14 residues. Looked up from germline, CDR1 is SGHRS and CDR2 is YFSETQ. Trimming stripped 0 bases from V and 6 bases from J, with 10 bases between. The CDR3 reads CASSLGGAPNEQFF. In DNA form, the CDR3 reads TGCGCCAGCAGCTTGGGGGGCGCGCCCAATGAGCAGTTCTTC.

There are many counts of this clonotype. V gene TRBV29-1 combines with J gene TRBJ2-3, with 8 bases that match TRBD2. Losses at the gene ends were 6 bases for V and 2 bases for J; bases not matched to a gene: 7. CDR3 length: 14 residues. Germline V CDR1 and CDR2: SQVTM, ANQGSEA. This chain's CDR3 is CSVSQAGDTDTQYF. The CDR3 nucleotides read TGCAGCGTCTCCCAAGCGGGAGACACAGATACGCAGTATTTT.

This clonotype was seen a few times. This chain uses TRBV7-8 with TRBJ1-2; D ambiguous. V was clipped by 4 bases and J by 2 bases, with 11 bases between them. CDR1 is SGHVS and CDR2 is FQNEAQ in the germline V gene. CDR3 length: 14 residues. The CDR3: CASSSSTSNYGYTF. The CDR3, as DNA: TGTGCCAGCAGCTCCTCGACATCAAACTATGGCTACACCTTC.

Ten or more counts support this clonotype. The V call is TRBV20-1, the J call TRBJ2-1; 8 bases line up with TRBD2. This CDR3 spans 16 amino acids. V shed 1 base, J shed 4 bases, and the junction held 9 bases outside the gene matches. Germline V lookup: CDR1 DFQATT, CDR2 SNEGSKA (reference sequence). The DNA of the CDR3 is TGCAGTGCTAGAGTGGCTAGCGGGCTTAGTTACAATGAGCAGTTCTTC. Translating gives CSARVASGLSYNEQFF.

The CDR3 coding sequence is TGTGCCAGCAGCCCCAGGGCGCACGACACTGAAGCTTTCTTT. This gives the protein CASSPRAHDTEAFF. The rearrangement uses TRBV11-2 and TRBJ1-1, with a possible D match to TRBD1 (5 bases). Germline CDR1 is SGHAT and CDR2 is FQNNGV. V shed 5 bases and J shed 3 bases, with 13 bases lying between them. This CDR3 comprises 14 residues.

This clonotype was counted ten times or more. The gene calls are TRBV6-1 and TRBJ2-7; 9 positions match TRBD1. Germline V gene sequence: CDR1 MNHNS, CDR2 SASEGT. The length of the CDR3 is 15 residues. Trimming at V came to 6 bases and at J to 1 base, leaving 7 bases not matched to a gene. The CDR3 DNA follows: TGTGCCAGCAGGACGACAGGGGGGGGATCCTACGAGCAGTACTTC. Its protein is CASRTTGGGSYEQYF.

This clonotype was counted only a few times. The rearrangement links TRBV9 to TRBJ2-7, with 10 bases aligning to TRBD2. CDR1 is SGDLS, CDR2 YYNGEE, per germline. This CDR3 is built from 15 residues. V trimming: 0 bases; J trimming: 5 bases; junction bases outside the gene matches: 5. CDR3 bases: TGTGCCAGCAGCGTAGTAGCGGGAGGCTTCGACGAGCAGTACTTC. Translation: CASSVVAGGFDEQYF.

As concerns this clonotype: It may be a read error: a sequence one base away is much more abundant. J is TRBJ2-5 and V is TRBV27; the match to TRBD1 covers 10 bases. This CDR3 contains 14 residues. Germline-derived CDR1 and CDR2 are MNHEY and SMNVEV (reference sequence). CDR3 DNA: TGTGTCAGCAGTGACAGGGGGCAGCGAGAGACCCAGTACTTC. This codes for CVSSDRGQRETQYF.

The chain recombines TRBV18 with TRBJ2-4; D may be TRBD2 (6 bases). Trimming stripped 8 bases from V and 2 bases from J, with 16 bases between. CDR3 length equals 15 residues. Germline V gene lookup returns CDR1 KGHSH and CDR2 LQKENI. CDR3 coding DNA: TGTGCCAGCGCCCTACGTGCGGGGCCCAAAAACATTCAGTACTTC. It translates to CASALRAGPKNIQYF.

The rearrangement links TRBV9 to TRBJ2-2; no reliable D call. CDR1 SGDLS and CDR2 YYNGEE come from the germline V gene. The CDR3 contains 13 residues. V lost 4 bases to trimming and J lost 7 bases, with 11 bases between them. CDR3 in amino acids: CASSPGRVGELFF. CDR3 nucleotides: TGTGCCAGCAGCCCTGGCCGAGTCGGGGAGCTGTTTTTT.

This clonotype has more than one count but fewer than ten. The CDR3 DNA reads TGTGCCAGCAGTTTAGGAACCGACATCTATGGCTACACCTTC. Its protein is CASSLGTDIYGYTF. This chain connects TRBV28 to TRBJ1-2; D unclear. This CDR3 spans 14 amino acids. The V end was cut by 2 bases, the J end by 4 bases, with 11 bases between. Per germline, CDR1 MDHEN and CDR2 SYDVKM.

The V and J genes are TRBV15 and TRBJ1-5; perhaps TRBD1 as D (5 bases). The V gene's germline CDR1 is LNHNV and CDR2 YYDKDF (reference sequence). This CDR3 comprises 14 residues. Trimming cost V 0 bases and J 11 bases, with 14 bases left between them. This CDR3 reads CATSRDRGTKAQHF. In DNA form, the CDR3 reads TGTGCCACCAGCAGAGATCGGGGGACTAAGGCCCAGCATTTT.

The chain combines TRBV15 with TRBJ2-1; no clear D gene. The V gene lost 0 bases and the J gene lost 2 bases, with 11 bases spanning the gap. The CDR3 consists of 16 residues. Germline V gene lookup returns CDR1 LNHNV and CDR2 YYDKDF (reference sequence). CDR3 sequence (DNA): TGTGCCACCAGCAGAGATGAGAGAACAGCCTACAATGAGCAGTTCTTC. This codes for CATSRDERTAYNEQFF.

This chain uses TRBV6-1 with TRBJ1-1; possible D gene TRBD1, 6 bases. Germline CDR1 and CDR2: MNHNS and SASEGT. This CDR3 region has 11 residues. V shed 5 bases and J shed 8 bases, with 9 bases lying between them. The DNA for the CDR3 is TGTGCCAGCAGTAACGGACAGGAAGCTTTCTTT. Protein sequence: CASSNGQEAFF.

The chain recombines TRBV12-3 or TRBV12-4 with TRBJ2-5; TRBD2 agrees at 15 bases. The J segment lost 4 bases and the V segment lost 7 bases, leaving 4 bases of the junction unmatched. The CDR3 has 15 amino acids. The CDR3 protein is CASTPGLAGGETQYF. CDR3 nucleotides: TGTGCCAGCACCCCGGGACTAGCGGGAGGAGAGACCCAGTACTTC.

This clonotype was observed many times. This rearrangement joins TRBV6-2 or TRBV6-3 to TRBJ2-1; D not certain. Germline V CDR1 and CDR2: MNHEY, SVGEGT. The CDR3 loop spans 14 amino acids. V lost 5 bases, J lost 3 bases, and 11 bases lay in between. The CDR3 bases are TGTGCCAGCAGTCCACAGCGACTCTACAATGAGCAGTTCTTC. As protein: CASSPQRLYNEQFF.

V is TRBV2 and J is TRBJ1-4; TRBD1 might be the D (5 bases). V gave up 6 bases and J gave up 8 bases, with 13 bases separating them. The CDR3 runs 13 residues. Germline CDR1 and CDR2: SNHLY and FYNNEI. CDR3 sequence (DNA): TGTGCCAGCAGAAGGGACGGGGGGGAAAAACTGTTTTTT. It translates to CASRRDGGEKLFF.